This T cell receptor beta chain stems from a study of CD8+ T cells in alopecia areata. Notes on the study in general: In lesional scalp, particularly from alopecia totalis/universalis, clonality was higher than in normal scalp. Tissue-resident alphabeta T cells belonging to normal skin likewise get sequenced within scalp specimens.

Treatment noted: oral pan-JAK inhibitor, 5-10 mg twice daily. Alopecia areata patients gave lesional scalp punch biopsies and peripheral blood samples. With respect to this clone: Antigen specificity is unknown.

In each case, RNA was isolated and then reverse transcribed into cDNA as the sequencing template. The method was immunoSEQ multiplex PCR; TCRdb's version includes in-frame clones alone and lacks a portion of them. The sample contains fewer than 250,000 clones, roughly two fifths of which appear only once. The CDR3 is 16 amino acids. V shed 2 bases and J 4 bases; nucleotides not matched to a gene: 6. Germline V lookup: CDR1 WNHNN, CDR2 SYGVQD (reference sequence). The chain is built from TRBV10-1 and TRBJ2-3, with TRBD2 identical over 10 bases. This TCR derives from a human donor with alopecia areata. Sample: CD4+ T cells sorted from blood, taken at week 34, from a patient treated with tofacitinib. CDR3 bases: TGCGCCAGCAGTGAGCGCAGCGGGAGGGGTGCAGATACGCAGTATTTT. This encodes CASSERSGRGADTQYF.